The rows below give T cell receptor beta chains drawn from one sample of a study of technical replicates of blood from a handful of donors. The data were produced by immunoSEQ multiplex PCR, yet TCRdb's version contains in-frame clones alone and is incomplete. The profile covers about 73,000 clones, with over 90% appearing a single time and about 4.3% taken by the ten largest. Sequenced sample: PBMCs. Receptors were obtained from a human donor in good health. Some clones in this sample may be carry-over from other donors' samples. Both conserved end residues are part of each CDR3. A D gene is named only where the DNA matches it firmly. Clone size is not always given. Where it is, it says once, few, many or a class for expanded clones.

D gene: -; clone size: -; J gene: TRBJ1-3; V gene: TRBV10-3; CDR3 protein: CAIRDSHSGNTIYF; CDR3 DNA: TGTGCCATCAGGGACAGTCACTCTGGAAACACCATATATTTT
D gene: -; clone size: -; J gene: TRBJ1-1; V gene: TRBV7-9; CDR3 protein: CASSLSRGANTEAFF; CDR3 DNA: TGTGCCAGCAGCTTATCCCGGGGGGCGAACACTGAAGCTTTCTTT
D gene: TRBD1; clone size: -; J gene: TRBJ1-5; V gene: TRBV2; CDR3 protein: CASGQRGQGSQPQHF; CDR3 DNA: TGTGCCAGCGGCCAGAGGGGACAGGGGAGTCAGCCCCAGCATTTT
D gene: -; clone size: -; J gene: TRBJ2-1; V gene: TRBV10-3; CDR3 protein: CAISSRRNEQFF; CDR3 DNA: TGTGCCATCAGTTCTAGGAGAAATGAGCAGTTCTTC
D gene: TRBD1; clone size: -; J gene: TRBJ1-2; V gene: TRBV5-4; CDR3 protein: CASSPPDRGLDGYTF; CDR3 DNA: TGTGCCAGCAGCCCGCCCGACAGGGGGCTTGATGGCTACACCTTC
D gene: TRBD1; clone size: -; J gene: TRBJ1-3; V gene: TRBV18; CDR3 protein: CASSGVKGATGNTIYF; CDR3 DNA: TGTGCCAGCTCAGGAGTGAAGGGGGCTACTGGAAACACCATATATTTT
D gene: TRBD2; clone size: -; J gene: TRBJ2-1; V gene: TRBV13; CDR3 protein: CASRALGTSANEQFF; CDR3 DNA: TGTGCCAGCAGGGCGCTCGGGACTAGCGCGAATGAGCAGTTCTTC
D gene: -; clone size: -; J gene: TRBJ2-1; V gene: TRBV5-6; CDR3 protein: CASSLVGLTNEQFF; CDR3 DNA: TGTGCCAGCAGCTTGGTGGGGCTAACCAATGAGCAGTTCTTC
D gene: TRBD1; clone size: -; J gene: TRBJ2-7; V gene: TRBV4-1; CDR3 protein: CASSHLRGLGEQYF; CDR3 DNA: TGCGCCAGCAGCCACCTCAGGGGGCTAGGAGAGCAGTACTTC
D gene: -; clone size: -; J gene: TRBJ2-1; V gene: TRBV4-2; CDR3 protein: CASSQDPGGAVHNEQFF; CDR3 DNA: TGTGCCAGCAGCCAAGATCCGGGCGGGGCGGTGCACAATGAGCAGTTCTTC
D gene: -; clone size: -; J gene: TRBJ2-5; V gene: TRBV4-1; CDR3 protein: CASSQAGIQETQYF; CDR3 DNA: TGCGCCAGCAGCCAGGCGGGGATCCAAGAGACCCAGTACTTC
D gene: -; clone size: -; J gene: TRBJ2-3; V gene: TRBV4-3; CDR3 protein: CASSPDISTDTQYF; CDR3 DNA: TGCGCCAGCAGCCCGGACATCAGCACAGATACGCAGTATTTT
D gene: -; clone size: -; J gene: TRBJ1-6; V gene: TRBV4-3; CDR3 protein: CASSQDTPGQGNSPLHF; CDR3 DNA: TGCGCCAGCAGCCAAGATACCCCTGGCCAGGGAAATTCACCCCTCCACTTT
D gene: TRBD1; clone size: -; J gene: TRBJ1-4; V gene: TRBV5-4; CDR3 protein: CASSLQGRNEKLFF; CDR3 DNA: TGTGCCAGCAGCCTACAGGGGCGCAATGAAAAACTGTTTTTT
D gene: TRBD2; clone size: -; J gene: TRBJ2-1; V gene: TRBV4-1; CDR3 protein: CASSQFGTIVSGSYNEQFF; CDR3 DNA: TGCGCCAGCAGCCAGTTCGGGACTATAGTTAGCGGGTCCTACAATGAGCAGTTCTTC
D gene: -; clone size: once; J gene: TRBJ1-6; V gene: TRBV5-6; CDR3 protein: CASSPDRIGSPLHF; CDR3 DNA: TGTGCCAGCAGCCCTGACAGGATCGGATCACCCCTCCACTTT
D gene: -; clone size: -; J gene: TRBJ2-3; V gene: TRBV7-2; CDR3 protein: CASSLPAGDTQYF; CDR3 DNA: TGTGCCAGCAGCTTGCCCGCGGGAGATACGCAGTATTTT
D gene: -; clone size: -; J gene: TRBJ1-6; V gene: TRBV5-6; CDR3 protein: CASSLDRGNSPLHF; CDR3 DNA: TGTGCCAGCAGCTTGGATCGGGGAAATTCACCCCTCCACTTT
D gene: -; clone size: -; J gene: TRBJ2-7; V gene: TRBV23-1; CDR3 protein: CASSQWGRRYEQYF; CDR3 DNA: TGCGCCAGCAGTCAATGGGGCAGGAGATACGAGCAGTACTTC
D gene: TRBD2; clone size: -; J gene: TRBJ2-2; V gene: TRBV9; CDR3 protein: CASSLSGRNTGELFF; CDR3 DNA: TGTGCCAGCAGCCTTAGCGGGCGAAACACCGGGGAGCTGTTTTTT
D gene: -; clone size: -; J gene: TRBJ2-7; V gene: TRBV5-5; CDR3 protein: CASSSYRGYEQYF; CDR3 DNA: TGTGCCAGCAGCTCATACCGGGGCTACGAGCAGTACTTC
D gene: TRBD1; clone size: -; J gene: TRBJ1-2; V gene: TRBV2; CDR3 protein: CASSLTGVYGYTF; CDR3 DNA: TGTGCCAGCAGTCTTACAGGGGTCTATGGCTACACCTTC
D gene: TRBD1; clone size: -; J gene: TRBJ1-1; V gene: TRBV19; CDR3 protein: CASNQGAGTEAFF; CDR3 DNA: TGTGCCAGTAATCAGGGGGCAGGCACTGAAGCTTTCTTT
D gene: TRBD2; clone size: -; J gene: TRBJ2-3; V gene: TRBV2; CDR3 protein: CASSPRGVVDTQYF; CDR3 DNA: TGTGCCAGCAGTCCGCGGGGGGTGGTAGATACGCAGTATTTT
D gene: TRBD2; clone size: -; J gene: TRBJ2-1; V gene: TRBV18; CDR3 protein: CASSPSVAGAGNEQFF; CDR3 DNA: TGTGCCAGCTCACCATCTGTTGCGGGAGCGGGGAATGAGCAGTTCTTC
D gene: -; clone size: -; J gene: TRBJ2-1; V gene: TRBV5-1; CDR3 protein: CASSSVGGGDNEQFF; CDR3 DNA: TGCGCCAGCAGCTCCGTCGGAGGTGGGGACAATGAGCAGTTCTTC
D gene: -; clone size: -; J gene: TRBJ1-3; V gene: TRBV18; CDR3 protein: CASSLIQGAGNTIYF; CDR3 DNA: TGTGCCAGCTCATTAATACAGGGCGCTGGAAACACCATATATTTT
D gene: TRBD1; clone size: -; J gene: TRBJ1-1; V gene: TRBV19; CDR3 protein: CASSGTGVNTEAFF; CDR3 DNA: TGTGCCAGTAGTGGGACAGGGGTGAACACTGAAGCTTTCTTT
D gene: -; clone size: -; J gene: TRBJ1-2; V gene: TRBV23-1; CDR3 protein: CASSPPGGSDGYTF; CDR3 DNA: TGCGCCAGCAGTCCCCCTGGGGGGTCAGACGGCTACACCTTC
D gene: TRBD1; clone size: -; J gene: TRBJ1-5; V gene: TRBV4-1; CDR3 protein: CASSPNSGQADQPQHF; CDR3 DNA: TGCGCCAGCAGCCCGAATTCGGGACAGGCCGATCAGCCCCAGCATTTT
D gene: TRBD2; clone size: -; J gene: TRBJ2-5; V gene: TRBV2; CDR3 protein: CASSEVASGDWELQETQYF; CDR3 DNA: TGTGCCAGCAGTGAGGTGGCTAGCGGGGACTGGGAACTCCAAGAGACCCAGTACTTC
D gene: -; clone size: -; J gene: TRBJ2-5; V gene: TRBV7-9; CDR3 protein: CASSLARETQYF; CDR3 DNA: TGTGCCAGCAGCTTAGCACGGGAGACCCAGTACTTC
D gene: TRBD2; clone size: once; J gene: TRBJ2-1; V gene: TRBV5-1; CDR3 protein: CASSSAPSGSYNEQFF; CDR3 DNA: TGCGCCAGCAGCTCGGCACCTAGCGGGTCCTACAATGAGCAGTTCTTC
D gene: TRBD1; clone size: -; J gene: TRBJ2-3; V gene: TRBV5-1; CDR3 protein: CASKRTGGTDTQYF; CDR3 DNA: TGCGCCAGCAAACGGACAGGGGGCACAGATACGCAGTATTTT
D gene: TRBD1; clone size: -; J gene: TRBJ1-1; V gene: TRBV7-6; CDR3 protein: CASSLRLQGTEAFF; CDR3 DNA: TGTGCCAGCAGTTTGAGACTACAGGGGACTGAAGCTTTCTTT
D gene: -; clone size: few; J gene: TRBJ2-2; V gene: TRBV9; CDR3 protein: CASSGGGGKAGELFF; CDR3 DNA: TGTGCCAGCTCTGGAGGTGGGGGGAAAGCCGGGGAGCTGTTTTTT
D gene: TRBD1; clone size: -; J gene: TRBJ1-1; V gene: TRBV6-1; CDR3 protein: CASSQGGTNTEAFF; CDR3 DNA: TGTGCCAGCAGCCAAGGGGGCACGAACACTGAAGCTTTCTTT
D gene: -; clone size: -; J gene: TRBJ2-3; V gene: TRBV14; CDR3 protein: CASSRGGGPTDTQYF; CDR3 DNA: TGTGCCAGCAGCCGAGGGGGGGGACCCACAGATACGCAGTATTTT
D gene: TRBD2; clone size: -; J gene: TRBJ2-1; V gene: TRBV4-1; CDR3 protein: CASSQLAGSINEQFF; CDR3 DNA: TGCGCCAGCAGCCAACTAGCGGGATCCATCAATGAGCAGTTCTTC
D gene: -; clone size: -; J gene: TRBJ1-1; V gene: TRBV29-1; CDR3 protein: CSAQKQGNTEAFF; CDR3 DNA: TGCAGCGCCCAGAAACAGGGGAACACTGAAGCTTTCTTT
D gene: TRBD1; clone size: -; J gene: TRBJ2-1; V gene: TRBV7-9; CDR3 protein: CASSSGGWSYNEQFF; CDR3 DNA: TGTGCCAGCAGCTCAGGGGGCTGGTCCTACAATGAGCAGTTCTTC
D gene: -; clone size: -; J gene: TRBJ1-6; V gene: TRBV19; CDR3 protein: CASSSTGFAGSPLHF; CDR3 DNA: TGTGCCAGTAGTTCAACCGGGTTCGCCGGCTCACCCCTCCACTTT
D gene: TRBD2; clone size: -; J gene: TRBJ2-5; V gene: TRBV5-1; CDR3 protein: CASKASGGLETQYF; CDR3 DNA: TGCGCCAGCAAGGCTAGCGGGGGGTTAGAGACCCAGTACTTC
D gene: -; clone size: -; J gene: TRBJ2-7; V gene: TRBV7-6; CDR3 protein: CASSPMDRSYEQYF; CDR3 DNA: TGTGCCAGCAGCCCCATGGACAGATCCTACGAGCAGTACTTC
D gene: -; clone size: -; J gene: TRBJ2-1; V gene: TRBV10-3; CDR3 protein: CAISESRDEQFF; CDR3 DNA: TGTGCCATCAGTGAGTCGAGGGATGAGCAGTTCTTC
D gene: -; clone size: -; J gene: TRBJ2-1; V gene: TRBV7-2; CDR3 protein: CASSPTGINKQFF; CDR3 DNA: TGTGCCAGCAGCCCGACCGGGATCAACAAGCAGTTCTTC
D gene: TRBD1; clone size: -; J gene: TRBJ1-1; V gene: TRBV6-6; CDR3 protein: CASSYSGQGGTEAFF; CDR3 DNA: TGTGCCAGCAGTTACTCCGGTCAGGGGGGCACTGAAGCTTTCTTT
D gene: -; clone size: -; J gene: TRBJ2-5; V gene: TRBV29-1; CDR3 protein: CSVTWVGETQYF; CDR3 DNA: TGCAGCGTCACTTGGGTCGGGGAAACCCAGTACTTC
D gene: TRBD2; clone size: -; J gene: TRBJ2-1; V gene: TRBV5-1; CDR3 protein: CASSFQRGDNEQFF; CDR3 DNA: TGCGCCAGCAGCTTCCAGCGGGGCGACAATGAGCAGTTCTTC
D gene: -; clone size: -; J gene: TRBJ2-5; V gene: TRBV19; CDR3 protein: CASSLTHQETQYF; CDR3 DNA: TGTGCCAGTAGCCTTACACACCAAGAGACCCAGTACTTC
D gene: TRBD1; clone size: few; J gene: TRBJ2-1; V gene: TRBV2; CDR3 protein: CASRSEGAWNEQFF; CDR3 DNA: TGTGCCAGCAGATCCGAGGGGGCATGGAATGAGCAGTTCTTC
D gene: TRBD2; clone size: -; J gene: TRBJ2-7; V gene: TRBV5-4; CDR3 protein: CASSSTSGRPAYEQYF; CDR3 DNA: TGTGCCAGCAGCTCAACTAGCGGGAGGCCTGCCTACGAGCAGTACTTC
D gene: TRBD2; clone size: -; J gene: TRBJ2-7; V gene: TRBV7-2; CDR3 protein: CASSLDSSGRRYEQYF; CDR3 DNA: TGTGCCAGCAGCTTAGATTCTAGCGGGAGAAGATACGAGCAGTACTTC